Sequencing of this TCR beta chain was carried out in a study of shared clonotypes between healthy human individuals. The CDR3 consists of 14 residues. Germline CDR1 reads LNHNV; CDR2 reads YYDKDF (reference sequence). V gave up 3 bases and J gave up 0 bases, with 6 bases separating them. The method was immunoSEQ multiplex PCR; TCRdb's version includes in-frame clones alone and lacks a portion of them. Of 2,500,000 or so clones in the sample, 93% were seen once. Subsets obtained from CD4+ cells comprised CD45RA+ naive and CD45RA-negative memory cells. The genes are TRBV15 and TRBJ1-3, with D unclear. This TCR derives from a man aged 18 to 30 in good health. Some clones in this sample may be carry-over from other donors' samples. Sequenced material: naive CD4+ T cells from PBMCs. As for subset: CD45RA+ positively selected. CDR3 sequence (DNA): TGTGCCACCAGCAGTGGAAGCTCTGGAAACACCATATATTTT. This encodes CATSSGSSGNTIYF. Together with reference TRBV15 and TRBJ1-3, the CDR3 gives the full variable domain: DAMVIQNPRYQVTQFGKPVTLSCSQTLNHNVMYWYQQKSSQAPKLLFHYYDKDFNNEADTPDNFQSRRPNTSFCFLDIRSPGLGDTAMYLCATSSGSSGNTIYFGEGSWLTVV.